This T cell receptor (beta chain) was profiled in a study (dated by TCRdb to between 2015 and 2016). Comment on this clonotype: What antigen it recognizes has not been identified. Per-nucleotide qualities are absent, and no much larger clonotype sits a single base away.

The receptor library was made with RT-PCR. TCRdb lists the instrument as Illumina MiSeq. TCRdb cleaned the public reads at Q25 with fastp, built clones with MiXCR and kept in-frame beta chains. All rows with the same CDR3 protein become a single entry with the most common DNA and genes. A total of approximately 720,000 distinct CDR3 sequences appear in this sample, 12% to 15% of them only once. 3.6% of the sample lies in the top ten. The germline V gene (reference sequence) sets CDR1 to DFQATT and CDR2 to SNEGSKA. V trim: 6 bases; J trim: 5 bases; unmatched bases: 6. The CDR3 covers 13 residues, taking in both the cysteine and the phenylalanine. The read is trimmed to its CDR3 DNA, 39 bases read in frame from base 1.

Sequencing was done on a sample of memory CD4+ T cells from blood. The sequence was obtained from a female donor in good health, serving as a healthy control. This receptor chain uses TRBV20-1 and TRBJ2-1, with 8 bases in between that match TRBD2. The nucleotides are TGCAGTGCGGCCCGGACTAGCAACAATGAGCAGTTCTTC. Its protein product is CSAARTSNNEQFF.